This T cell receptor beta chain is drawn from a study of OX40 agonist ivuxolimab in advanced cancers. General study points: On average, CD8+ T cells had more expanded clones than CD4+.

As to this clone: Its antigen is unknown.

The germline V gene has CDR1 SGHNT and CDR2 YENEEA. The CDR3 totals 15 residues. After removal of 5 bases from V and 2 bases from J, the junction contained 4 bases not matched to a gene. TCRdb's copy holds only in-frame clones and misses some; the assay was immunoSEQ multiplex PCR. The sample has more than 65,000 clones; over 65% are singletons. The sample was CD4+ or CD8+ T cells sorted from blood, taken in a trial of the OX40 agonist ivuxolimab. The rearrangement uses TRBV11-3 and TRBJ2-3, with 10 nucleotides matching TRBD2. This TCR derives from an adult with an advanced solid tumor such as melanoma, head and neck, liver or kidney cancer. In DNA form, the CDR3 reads TGTGCCAGCAGCGAGGGGACTAGCGTCACAGATACGCAGTATTTT. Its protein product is CASSEGTSVTDTQYF.